Following are 27 T cell receptor beta chains from one sample sequenced in a study of regulatory T cells in long-lasting Graves disease. Stated time point: newly diagnosed GD, antithyroid drugs for less than 3 months. The TCR library was made from RNA that had been extracted from PBMCs in TRIzol. Arm-PCR with iRepertoire HTBI primers amplified the CDR3 regions for these TCR beta libraries. TCRdb fed the multiplex PCR reads into MiXCR, producing one record per CDR3 protein. The sample lists about 460,000 distinct CDR3 sequences, around 13% occurring once. This sample also appeared in a second study, on T cells in Graves' hyperthyroidism and ophthalmopathy.

Sequencing was performed on peripheral blood mononuclear cells (PBMCs), taken at new diagnosis, from a patient treated with antithyroid drugs. The receptors come from a woman between 45 and 65 years old with Graves disease.

This clonotype has more than one count but fewer than ten. The CDR3 protein is CASIGPSGHEQYF. CDR3 nucleotides: TGTGCCAGCATCGGACCCTCGGGGCACGAGCAGTACTTC. The gene calls are TRBV7-9 and TRBJ2-7, with D possibly called TRBD1 or TRBD2 (5 bases each). The CDR3 sequence is 13 residues long. The V gene lost 7 bases and the J gene lost 5 bases, with 15 bases spanning the gap. From germline, CDR1 is SEHNR and CDR2 FQNEAQ (reference sequence). The full variable domain, its missing parts supplied by reference TRBV7-9 and TRBJ2-7, is DTGVSQNPRHKITKRGQNVTFRCDPISEHNRLYWYRQTLGQGPEFLTYFQNEAQLEKSRLLSDRFSAERPKGSFSTLEIQRTEQGDSAMYLCASIGPSGHEQYFGPGTRLTVT.

In this sample, this clonotype turned up many times. V and J are TRBV11-2 and TRBJ1-1; no clear D. V was shortened by 5 bases and J by 3 bases, with 13 bases between the two germline ends. CDR3 length: 14 residues. In germline, CDR1 is SGHAT, CDR2 FQNNGV. The CDR3, as DNA: TGTGCCAGCAGCGCCCAGGCTCGGGACACTGAAGCTTTCTTT. This translates into CASSAQARDTEAFF.

This rearrangement joins TRBV6-1 to TRBJ1-5; the D gene is possibly TRBD1 (6 bases). V lost 6 bases to trimming and J lost 1 base, with 13 bases between them. Germline CDR1 is MNHNS and CDR2 is SASEGT. The CDR3 is made up of 15 amino acids. The CDR3 DNA sequence: TGTGCCAGCAGGAGAGGGGGTTTAAGCAATCAGCCCCAGCATTTT. It translates to CASRRGGLSNQPQHF.

This clonotype came up many times. The rearrangement uses TRBV12-3 or TRBV12-4 and TRBJ1-5; 9 bases are shared with TRBD1. This CDR3 contains 17 residues. Trimming cost V 4 bases and J 0 bases; bases outside gene matches: 7. In nucleotides, the CDR3 is TGTGCCAGCAGTTCTCGGGACAGGGTTTATAGCAATCAGCCCCAGCATTTT. This encodes CASSSRDRVYSNQPQHF.

This clonotype came up a few times. The chain recombines TRBV3-1 with TRBJ1-3; TRBD1 matches 9 bases. J was trimmed by 2 bases and V by 6 bases; bases with no gene match: 17. CDR1 is LGHDT, CDR2 YNNKEL, per germline (reference sequence). The CDR3 spans 19 residues. The CDR3 here is CASRPPGQGISGTGNTIYF. The CDR3 DNA follows: TGTGCCAGCAGACCACCGGGACAGGGTATCAGTGGAACTGGAAACACCATATATTTT.

The table lists this clonotype with a few counts. This chain connects TRBV19 to TRBJ1-1; unclear D gene. V shed 3 bases and J shed 4 bases, with 9 bases lying between them. The germline gives CDR1 LNHDA, CDR2 SQIVND (reference sequence). This CDR3 comprises 13 residues. In DNA form, the CDR3 reads TGTGCCAGTAGTATTGAGGTAGGCACTGAAGCTTTCTTT. It specifies CASSIEVGTEAFF.

The V and J genes are TRBV18 and TRBJ1-1; no clear D. Trimming shortened V by 6 bases and J by 3 bases, and 11 bases separated the two germline ends. Germline CDR1 and CDR2: KGHSH and LQKENI. This CDR3 has 13 amino acids. CDR3 nucleotides: TGTGCCAGCTCCTACGCCGGGGACACTGAAGCTTTCTTT. Translated, it gives CASSYAGDTEAFF.

There are many counts of this clonotype. The V call is TRBV7-9, the J call TRBJ2-7; 8 nucleotides align to TRBD1. With 5 bases clipped from V and 4 bases from J, the junction kept 7 bases outside the gene matches. Germline CDR1 SEHNR, CDR2 FQNEAQ (reference sequence). The CDR3 runs 14 residues. CDR3 DNA sequence: TGTGCCAGCAGCCGGACAGGGAATGGATACGAGCAGTACTTC. Translated, it gives CASSRTGNGYEQYF.

This chain connects TRBV9 to TRBJ2-3; D gene unclear. The germline gives CDR1 SGDLS, CDR2 YYNGEE. The V and J ends lost 0 bases and 8 bases respectively, with 7 bases between them. The CDR3 is 12 amino acids. CDR3 protein: CASSVEGGTQYF. CDR3 nucleotide sequence: TGTGCCAGCAGCGTAGAAGGCGGTACGCAGTATTTT. Filled out from reference TRBV9 and TRBJ2-3, the complete variable domain reads DSGVTQTPKHLITATGQRVTLRCSPRSGDLSVYWYQQSLDQGLQFLIQYYNGEERAKGNILERFSAQQFPDLHSELNLSSLELGDSALYFCASSVEGGTQYFGPGTRLTVL.

This clonotype was observed at least ten times. This chain joins TRBV7-9 and TRBJ2-1, with 7 bases fitting TRBD2. CDR1 and CDR2 (germline): SEHNR, FQNEAQ (reference sequence). J lost 3 bases, V lost 0 bases, and 2 bases had no gene match. The CDR3 is made up of 15 amino acids. The CDR3 here is CASSLALAYYNEQFF. In DNA form, the CDR3 reads TGTGCCAGCAGCTTAGCACTAGCGTACTACAATGAGCAGTTCTTC.

This clonotype was counted a few times. The chain combines TRBV19 with TRBJ1-2; D gene ambiguous. The CDR3 has 11 amino acids. Trimming pared 4 bases from V and 5 bases from J, leaving 5 bases between. Germline-derived CDR1 and CDR2 are LNHDA and SQIVND (reference sequence). CDR3 protein: CASSRMYGYTF. In DNA, the CDR3 is TGTGCCAGTAGTAGGATGTATGGCTACACCTTC.

This clonotype was counted many times. The chain is built from TRBV6-2 or TRBV6-3 and TRBJ2-5, with D tentatively TRBD1 (6 bases). CDR3 length: 17 amino acids. V gave up 0 bases and J gave up 4 bases, with 18 bases separating them. Germline values: CDR1 MNHEY, CDR2 SVGEGT. CDR3 sequence (DNA): TGTGCCAGCAGTTACTCACCCGGGACCCCCAGGGGAGAGACCCAGTACTTC. Protein sequence: CASSYSPGTPRGETQYF.

The chain carries TRBV20-1 and TRBJ2-2, with unresolved D. Germline CDR1 is DFQATT and CDR2 is SNEGSKA (reference sequence). Trimming took 5 bases from V and 2 from J, leaving 12 bases between them. This CDR3 region has 14 residues. CDR3: CSAPKRRNTGELFF. CDR3 DNA: TGCAGTGCTCCCAAACGACGTAACACCGGGGAGCTGTTTTTT.

This clonotype was picked up a small number of times. V usage is TRBV5-1 and J usage is TRBJ1-1; D call uncertain. Per the germline V gene, CDR1 is SGHRS and CDR2 is YFSETQ. V lost 0 bases, J lost 3 bases, and 9 bases lay in between. The CDR3 length is 14 residues. This CDR3 is CASSLAGQYTEAFF. The CDR3 coding sequence is TGCGCCAGCAGCTTGGCCGGTCAGTACACTGAAGCTTTCTTT.

The chain is built from TRBV6-5 and TRBJ2-1; TRBD2 matches 8 bases. Germline CDR1 and CDR2: MNHEY and SVGAGI. This CDR3 has 15 residues. Trimming at V came to 5 bases and at J to 8 bases, leaving 11 bases not matched to a gene. This CDR3 is CASSNLAGWTYEQFF. As DNA, the CDR3 is TGTGCCAGCAGTAACTTAGCGGGATGGACTTATGAGCAGTTCTTC.

V is TRBV5-4 and J is TRBJ1-1, with 9 bases that match TRBD1. The CDR3 is made up of 15 amino acids. Trimming at V came to 4 bases and at J to 3 bases, leaving 7 bases not matched to a gene. Looked up from germline, CDR1 is SGHNT and CDR2 is YYREEE (reference sequence). The CDR3 nucleotides read TGTGCCAGCAGCCAGGGACAGGGTGTGCACACTGAAGCTTTCTTT. Translating it yields CASSQGQGVHTEAFF. Filled out from reference TRBV5-4 and TRBJ1-1, the complete variable domain reads ETGVTQSPTHLIKTRGQQVTLRCSSQSGHNTVSWYQQALGQGPQFIFQYYREEENGRGNFPPRFSGLQFPNYSSELNVNALELDDSALYLCASSQGQGVHTEAFFGQGTRLTVV.

This clonotype was counted many times. CDR3 loop: CASRRANTGELFF. As DNA, the CDR3 is TGTGCCAGCAGGAGGGCCAACACCGGGGAGCTGTTTTTT. The chain uses TRBV7-9 and TRBJ2-2; possibly TRBD2 for D (5 bases). The CDR3 covers 13 residues. Germline CDR1 is SEHNR and CDR2 is FQNEAQ (reference sequence). Trimming shortened V by 6 bases and J by 2 bases, and 7 bases separated the two germline ends.

J is TRBJ2-1 and V is TRBV7-3, with D perhaps matching TRBD1 (6 bases). The V end lost 2 bases, the J end lost 0 bases, and 11 bases lay between the germline ends. This CDR3 comprises 16 residues. Germline V CDR1 and CDR2: SGHTA, FQGTGA. CDR3: CASSLLGANSYNEQFF. Here the CDR3 DNA reads TGTGCCAGCAGCTTATTGGGGGCGAACTCCTACAATGAGCAGTTCTTC.

The chain carries TRBV3-1 and TRBJ2-1, with no clear D. Per the germline V gene, CDR1 is LGHDT and CDR2 is YNNKEL (reference sequence). The CDR3 totals 15 residues. With 2 bases removed from V and 0 bases from J, the gap between germline ends came to 8 bases. CDR3 loop: CASSQSPSSYNEQFF. CDR3 DNA sequence: TGTGCCAGCAGCCAAAGTCCGAGCTCCTACAATGAGCAGTTCTTC.

The chain carries TRBV6-1 and TRBJ2-1, with 7 bases fitting TRBD2. V trimming: 6 bases; J trimming: 0 bases; junction bases outside the gene matches: 11. The CDR3 has 17 amino acids. The germline V gene has CDR1 MNHNS and CDR2 SASEGT. CDR3 sequence (DNA): TGTGCCAGCAGGGGAGCCGGGGGGTTGAGCTCCTACAATGAGCAGTTCTTC. Its translation is CASRGAGGLSSYNEQFF.

This sequence joins TRBV19 and TRBJ2-4; D unclear. Germline-derived CDR1 and CDR2 are LNHDA and SQIVND (reference sequence). The length of the CDR3 is 14 residues. Trimming took off 7 bases at V and 0 bases at J, with 10 bases between the two ends. The CDR3 bases are TGTGCCAGTAACGCCGGAGTAGCCAAAAACATTCAGTACTTC. Its protein product is CASNAGVAKNIQYF. The entire variable domain, with the rest obtained from reference TRBV19 and TRBJ2-4, is as follows: DGGITQSPKYLFRKEGQNVTLSCEQNLNHDAMYWYRQDPGQGLRLIYYSQIVNDFQKGDIAEGYSVSREKKESFPLTVTSAQKNPTAFYLCASNAGVAKNIQYFGAGTRLSVL.

This clonotype was recorded at least ten times. The rearrangement links TRBV18 to TRBJ2-3; D is perhaps TRBD2 (6 bases). The CDR3 is made up of 14 amino acids. Germline V gives CDR1 KGHSH, CDR2 LQKENI. Trimming took off 6 bases at V and 4 bases at J, with 14 bases between the two ends. In nucleotides, the CDR3 is TGTGCCAGCTCCCCCCGGAGGGTGGCAGATACGCAGTATTTT. Its translation: CASSPRRVADTQYF.

This clonotype was seen at least ten times. This chain links TRBV7-3 with TRBJ2-1, with TRBD2 identical over 7 bases. The trim removed 5 bases at V and 0 bases at J, leaving 10 bases unmatched. This CDR3 spans 17 amino acids. Germline V gene sequence: CDR1 SGHTA, CDR2 FQGTGA. In DNA form, the CDR3 reads TGTGCCAGCAGCCAAGCGTCTAGCGGAAGCTCCTACAATGAGCAGTTCTTC. This codes for CASSQASSGSSYNEQFF.

The chain joins TRBV5-5 to TRBJ2-7; 12 positions agree with TRBD2. The CDR3 spans 17 residues. With V trimmed by 0 bases and J by 4 bases, 8 bases remained unmatched. Germline-derived CDR1 and CDR2 are SGHKS and YYEKEE (reference sequence). CDR3 residues: CASSLGLAGDQIYEQYF. The CDR3 DNA sequence: TGTGCCAGCAGCTTGGGACTAGCGGGAGACCAGATATACGAGCAGTACTTC. Using reference TRBV5-5 and TRBJ2-7 for the parts outside the CDR3, the full variable domain is DAGVTQSPTHLIKTRGQQVTLRCSPISGHKSVSWYQQVLGQGPQFIFQYYEKEERGRGNFPDRFSARQFPNYSSELNVNALLLGDSALYLCASSLGLAGDQIYEQYFGPGTRLTVT.

The V call is TRBV7-8, the J call TRBJ1-5; D ambiguous. The CDR3 totals 16 residues. The V gene's germline CDR1 is SGHVS and CDR2 FQNEAQ. Trimming cost V 0 bases and J 0 bases, with 9 bases left between them. CDR3 sequence: CASSLARTVSNQPQHF. CDR3 bases: TGTGCCAGCAGCTTAGCCCGGACGGTTAGCAATCAGCCCCAGCATTTT.

This clonotype was recorded at least ten times. The chain joins TRBV7-9 to TRBJ2-3, with 7 bases lining up with TRBD1. The CDR3 runs to 15 residues. Germline trimming cut 8 bases from V and 6 bases from J; bases unmatched to any gene: 14. In germline, CDR1 is SEHNR, CDR2 FQNEAQ (reference sequence). CDR3 coding DNA: TGTGCCAGCCCGTCCGACAGGGCCCTGGGGGATACGCAGTATTTT. It specifies CASPSDRALGDTQYF.

This clonotype was seen only a few times. The rearrangement links TRBV7-3 to TRBJ2-7, with D perhaps given as TRBD1 or TRBD2 (6 bases each). V lost 5 bases and J 7 bases, leaving 15 bases between the germline ends. The CDR3 contains 13 residues. CDR1 and CDR2 (germline): SGHTA, FQGTGA. The DNA for the CDR3 is TGTGCCAGCAGCCAAGGGCAGGGGAGGGAGCAGTACTTC. This gives the protein CASSQGQGREQYF.